Shown below are 8 T cell receptor beta chains from a single sample sequenced in a study of cytomegalovirus exposure and HLA in healthy donors. PCR involved 60 Vbeta and 13 Jbeta primers. The assay was immunoSEQ multiplex PCR, and TCRdb's table has in-frame clones only and misses some. The sample contains about 260,000 clones, around four fifths of which appear only once. Material for sequencing was PBMCs. The receptor source for this set is a woman aged 40 to 50 in good health and CMV-seropositive.

This rearrangement joins TRBV30 to TRBJ2-5; 12 bases agree with TRBD2. Germline CDR1 reads GTSNPN; CDR2 reads SVGIG (reference sequence). The V segment lost 0 bases and the J segment 5 bases; nucleotides outside the gene matches: 4. The CDR3 runs 15 residues. CDR3 protein: CAWSVGLAGLETQYF. Written as DNA, the CDR3 is TGTGCCTGGAGTGTAGGACTAGCGGGACTGGAGACCCAGTACTTC.

The rearrangement links TRBV7-8 to TRBJ1-6; unclear D gene. CDR3 length equals 9 residues. CDR1 SGHVS and CDR2 FQNEAQ come from the germline V gene. The V end lost 7 bases, the J end lost 14 bases, and 6 bases lay between the germline ends. The CDR3 sequence is CASTSTLHF. As DNA, the CDR3 is TGTGCCAGCACCTCTACCCTCCACTTT. Full variable domain (rest looked up from reference TRBV7-8 and TRBJ1-6): GAGVSQSPRYKVAKRGQDVALRCDPISGHVSLFWYQQALGQGPEFLTYFQNEAQLDKSGLPSDRFFAERPEGSVSTLKIQRTQQEDSAVYLCASTSTLHFGNGTRLTVT.

The V call is TRBV21-1, the J call TRBJ2-7; the D call TRBD2 from the table was never checked on the DNA. TRBV21-1 is classified as a pseudogene. This CDR3 comprises 15 residues. The CDR3 is CASSKEETGTYEQYF. CDR3 in DNA: TGTGCCAGCAGCAAAGAAGAGACGGGGACCTACGAGCAGTACTTC.

The chain couples TRBV18 to TRBJ2-7, with D possibly being TRBD1 (6 bases). The CDR3 runs to 16 residues. V shed 3 bases and J shed 3 bases, with 18 bases lying between them. The germline gives CDR1 KGHSH, CDR2 LQKENI. The CDR3 sequence: CASSPPTGSGLYEQYF. CDR3 bases: TGTGCCAGCTCACCCCCCACAGGGTCTGGGCTCTACGAGCAGTACTTC.

The chain combines TRBV11-3 with TRBJ2-2; 7 bases are shared with TRBD1. V trimming: 7 bases; J trimming: 6 bases; junction bases outside the gene matches: 11. Germline-derived CDR1 and CDR2 are SGHNT and YENEEA. CDR3 length: 15 residues. The CDR3, as DNA: TGTGCCAGCACCCCGGGGCAGGGGGTACCCGGGGAGCTGTTTTTT. Translated, it gives CASTPGQGVPGELFF.

Only a few counts were recorded for this clone. This chain links TRBV19 with TRBJ2-1, with D possibly TRBD2 on 6 matching bases. V was trimmed by 2 bases and J by 5 bases, leaving 19 bases between them. CDR3 size: 17 residues. Looked up from germline, CDR1 is LNHDA and CDR2 is SQIVND (reference sequence). The CDR3 region is CASSILAPGRAHNEQFF. In nucleotides, the CDR3 is TGTGCCAGTAGTATACTCGCACCCGGGAGAGCCCACAATGAGCAGTTCTTC.

In its sample, this clone was seen a few times. V and J are TRBV4-2 and TRBJ2-2; 11 bases align to TRBD2. V shed 5 bases and J 1 base; nucleotides not matched to a gene: 6. Germline values: CDR1 LGHNA, CDR2 YNFKEQ. This CDR3 spans 17 amino acids. CDR3 region: CASSATGLAVNTGELFF. The CDR3 DNA follows: TGTGCCAGCAGCGCGACGGGACTAGCGGTGAACACCGGGGAGCTGTTTTTT.

The chain recombines TRBV5-1 with TRBJ2-5, with 10 bases fitting TRBD1. The CDR3 sequence is 14 residues long. CDR1 and CDR2 from the germline V gene are SGHRS and YFSETQ. The trim removed 3 bases at V and 4 bases at J, leaving 3 bases unmatched. As DNA, the CDR3 is TGCGCCAGCAGCTCGACAGGGGGCCCAGAGACCCAGTACTTC. Its translation is CASSSTGGPETQYF.